This T cell receptor beta chain originates from a study of T cells expressing NK-cell markers. The CDR3 is 15 amino acids. Germline assignment: CDR1 LNHDA and CDR2 SQIVND (reference sequence). TCRdb derives one entry per CDR3 protein from the 5' RACE reads, leaving out DNA. The table gives about 160,000 distinct CDR3 sequences; the top ten clones make up roughly a fifth of it. About this clonotype itself: Its matching antigen is unknown.

Study-wide results and caveats: It remained uncertain whether the expanded NKG2C+ T cell clones were specific for HCMV antigens.

Sequenced sample: blood T cells: a sorted CD56 or NKG2C T cell subset, CD4+ or CD8+ T cells, or bulk PBMC T cells (not recorded which). The receptor was isolated from a man aged 18-75 years in good health. The chain employs TRBV19 and TRBJ2-1; the D call from TCRdb, TRBD1, cannot be confirmed without DNA. CDR3 region: CASTVYGDRVYEQFF. The full variable domain, with the rest looked up from reference TRBV19 and TRBJ2-1, is DGGITQSPKYLFRKEGQNVTLSCEQNLNHDAMYWYRQDPGQGLRLIYYSQIVNDFQKGDIAEGYSVSREKKESFPLTVTSAQKNPTAFYLCASTVYGDRVYEQFFGPGTRLTVL.